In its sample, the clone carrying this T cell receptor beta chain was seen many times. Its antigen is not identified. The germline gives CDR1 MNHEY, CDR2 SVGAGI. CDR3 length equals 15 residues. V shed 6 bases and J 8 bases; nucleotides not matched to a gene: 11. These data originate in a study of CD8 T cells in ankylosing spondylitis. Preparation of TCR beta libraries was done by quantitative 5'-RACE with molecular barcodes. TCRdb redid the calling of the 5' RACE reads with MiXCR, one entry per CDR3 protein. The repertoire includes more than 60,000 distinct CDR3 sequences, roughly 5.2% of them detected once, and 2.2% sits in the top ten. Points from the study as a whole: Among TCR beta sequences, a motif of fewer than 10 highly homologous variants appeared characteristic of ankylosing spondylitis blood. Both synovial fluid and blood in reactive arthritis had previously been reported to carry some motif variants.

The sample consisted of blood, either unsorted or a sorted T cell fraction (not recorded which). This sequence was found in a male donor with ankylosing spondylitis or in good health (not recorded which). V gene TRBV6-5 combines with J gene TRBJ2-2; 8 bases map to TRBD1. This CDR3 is CASRGGQGRSGELFF. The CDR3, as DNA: TGTGCCAGCAGGGGTGGACAGGGTCGCTCTGGGGAGCTGTTTTTT.